Listed below are T cell receptor beta chains from one sample, sequenced in a study of shared clonotypes between healthy human individuals. Profiling relied on immunoSEQ multiplex PCR, and the TCRdb table lists in-frame clones only, not all of them. The profile shows about 2.1 million clones, around 93% of them singletons. Specimen: naive CD8+ T cells from PBMCs. The source is a young man in good health. Some clones in this sample may be carry-over from other donors' samples. The CDR3 runs from the conserved cysteine through the conserved F or W. D genes are given only for firm matches. Clone sizes are given selectively: once, few, many, or a class where the clone is expanded.

V gene,J gene,clone size,CDR3 length,D gene,CDR3 protein,CDR3 DNA
TRBV6-5,TRBJ2-6,-,15,-,CASSYGLSGANVLTF,TGTGCCAGCAGTTACGGCCTCTCTGGGGCCAACGTCCTGACTTTC
TRBV10-3,TRBJ2-3,-,14,-,CAISESTDPDTQYF,TGTGCCATCAGTGAGTCGACAGACCCAGATACGCAGTATTTT
TRBV5-1,TRBJ2-7,-,15,TRBD1,CASSFIRQGSYEQYF,TGCGCCAGCAGCTTTATTAGACAGGGCTCCTACGAGCAGTACTTC
TRBV7-9,TRBJ1-3,-,15,-,CASSFQPVSGNTIYF,TGTGCCAGCAGCTTCCAGCCCGTCTCTGGAAACACCATATATTTT
TRBV7-9,TRBJ2-7,-,13,-,CAITDSFSYEQYF,TGTGCCATCACGGACAGTTTCTCCTACGAGCAGTACTTC
TRBV7-9,TRBJ2-7,-,15,-,CASSFPLRGTYEQYF,TGTGCCAGCAGCTTTCCCCTAAGGGGGACCTACGAGCAGTACTTC
TRBV7-9,TRBJ2-7,-,14,TRBD2,CASSLARGGDGQYF,TGTGCCAGCAGCTTAGCGAGGGGAGGGGATGGGCAGTACTTC
TRBV28,TRBJ2-5,-,14,TRBD2,CASSFQREAETQYF,TGTGCCAGCAGTTTCCAGCGGGAGGCGGAGACCCAGTACTTC
TRBV28,TRBJ2-7,-,18,-,CASRTPGVGARVSYEQYF,TGTGCCAGCAGGACCCCGGGAGTCGGGGCGAGGGTTTCCTACGAGCAGTACTTC
TRBV9,TRBJ1-2,-,18,TRBD1,CASSVLRDRGFGYYGYTF,TGTGCCAGCAGCGTCCTCAGGGACAGGGGGTTTGGGTACTATGGCTACACCTTC
TRBV30,TRBJ1-5,few,17,-,CAWSPPLGTRTNQPQHF,TGTGCCTGGAGTCCCCCGTTGGGAACCCGGACCAATCAGCCCCAGCATTTT
TRBV27,TRBJ1-1,-,13,-,CASSSLRQFEAFF,TGTGCCAGCAGTTCCCTTAGACAGTTTGAAGCTTTCTTT
TRBV28,TRBJ2-3,-,19,-,CASSFYPRTAKLNTDTQYF,TGTGCCAGCAGTTTTTACCCCCGGACAGCAAAGTTGAACACAGATACGCAGTATTTT
TRBV5-8,TRBJ2-7,-,15,TRBD1,CASSPRDRRIYEQYF,TGTGCCAGCAGCCCTCGGGACAGAAGAATCTACGAGCAGTACTTC
TRBV28,TRBJ2-1,-,13,-,CASSFQPPHEQFF,TGTGCCAGCAGTTTCCAGCCCCCCCATGAGCAGTTCTTC
TRBV27,TRBJ2-7,once,15,-,CASSRRAILRDEQYF,TGTGCCAGCAGCCGAAGGGCGATCCTGCGCGATGAGCAGTACTTC
TRBV7-9,TRBJ2-5,-,14,-,CASSNDRTQETQYF,TGTGCCAGCAGCAACGACAGGACCCAAGAGACCCAGTACTTC
TRBV28,TRBJ1-1,-,14,-,CASRDPGSAIEAFF,TGTGCCAGCAGGGACCCCGGGTCCGCAATCGAAGCTTTCTTT
TRBV6-1,TRBJ2-7,-,14,-,CASSDRAATYEQYF,TGTGCCAGCAGTGACAGGGCAGCCACCTACGAGCAGTACTTC
TRBV27,TRBJ2-1,-,15,TRBD2,CASSYIAGARNEQFF,TGTGCCAGCAGTTATATAGCGGGAGCTCGAAATGAGCAGTTCTTC
TRBV19,TRBJ2-7,once,13,-,CASSIFFGYEQYF,TGTGCCAGTAGTATTTTCTTTGGCTACGAGCAGTACTTC
TRBV2,TRBJ2-7,-,16,-,CASSEGWSAYTYEQYF,TGTGCCAGCAGTGAAGGTTGGTCAGCCTATACCTACGAGCAGTACTTC
TRBV7-9,TRBJ2-1,-,15,-,CASSPTVISYNEQFF,TGTGCCAGCAGCCCGACAGTCATCTCCTACAATGAGCAGTTCTTC
TRBV4-3,TRBJ2-4,-,17,-,CASSQEYRGWVKNIQYF,TGCGCCAGCAGCCAAGAATACCGGGGCTGGGTCAAAAACATTCAGTACTTC
TRBV19,TRBJ1-4,-,15,-,CARLDTKPTNEKLFF,TGTGCCAGACTCGACACGAAACCAACTAATGAAAAACTGTTTTTT
TRBV19,TRBJ1-1,-,13,-,CASSNGENTEAFF,TGTGCCAGTAGTAATGGGGAGAACACTGAAGCTTTCTTT
TRBV15,TRBJ2-1,-,11,-,CATEKYNEQFF,TGTGCCACCGAGAAATACAATGAGCAGTTCTTC
TRBV10-2,TRBJ1-5,once,15,-,CASSWTDNSNQPQHF,TGCGCCAGCAGTTGGACAGATAATAGCAATCAGCCCCAGCATTTT
TRBV28,TRBJ1-1,-,15,-,CASSLEYRVGAEAFF,TGTGCCAGCAGTTTAGAGTACAGGGTAGGCGCTGAAGCTTTCTTT
TRBV13,TRBJ2-2,-,14,-,CASSPQGYTGELFF,TGTGCCAGCAGCCCTCAGGGGTACACCGGGGAGCTGTTTTTT
TRBV5-6,TRBJ2-1,-,12,-,CASSYPGREGVF,TGTGCCAGCAGCTATCCGGGCCGAGAGGGGGTCTTC
TRBV15,TRBJ1-1,-,14,-,CATSRDYGNTEAFF,TGTGCCACCAGCAGAGATTACGGGAACACTGAAGCTTTCTTT